These 30 T cell receptor beta chains were all obtained from the same sample, sequenced in a study of OX40 agonist ivuxolimab in advanced cancers. Assay used: immunoSEQ multiplex PCR; TCRdb lists only in-frame clones, some missing. The sample lists some 74,000 clones, 85% occurring once. The specimen comprised CD4+ or CD8+ T cells sorted from blood, sampled in a trial of the OX40 agonist ivuxolimab. All receptors derive from an adult with an advanced solid tumor such as melanoma, head and neck, liver or kidney cancer.

This clone has just one count. The CDR3: CASSSMTLGGSPLHF. In DNA, the CDR3 is TGCGCCAGCAGCTCTATGACACTGGGGGGTTCACCCCTCCACTTT. V and J are TRBV5-1 and TRBJ1-6, with TRBD1 as a possible D gene (5 bases). The CDR3 covers 15 residues. Deletions cut 3 bases from V and 9 bases from J, with 16 bases between. Germline lookup yields CDR1 SGHRS and CDR2 YFSETQ.

The chain uses TRBV21-1 and TRBJ2-3; TRBD2 is the table's D call and was not checked against the DNA. TRBV21-1 is marked as a pseudogene. This CDR3 spans 21 amino acids. In DNA, the CDR3 is TGTGCCAGCAGGACGACGAGAGCGGCCAGCGGGAGGGCCTTCGGCACAGATACGCAGTATTTT. Its protein product is CASRTTRAASGRAFGTDTQYF.

The rearrangement uses TRBV9 and TRBJ1-2; TRBD1 is a possible D gene (6 bases). The germline V and J ends were trimmed by 0 bases and 0 bases, with 9 bases remaining between them. Germline V gives CDR1 SGDLS, CDR2 YYNGEE. CDR3 size: 15 residues. CDR3 sequence reads: CASSVGGPANYGYTF. The DNA of the CDR3 is TGTGCCAGCAGCGTAGGGGGGCCGGCTAACTATGGCTACACCTTC.

The DNA for the CDR3 is TGTGCCAGCAGTTCCCGGGATGAGACCCAGTACTTC. Protein sequence: CASSSRDETQYF. The J gene is TRBJ2-5, the V gene TRBV6-5; perhaps TRBD2 as D (5 bases). V was cut by 4 bases and J by 5 bases, with 8 bases left in between. The CDR3 consists of 12 residues. CDR1 and CDR2 from the germline V gene are MNHEY and SVGAGI.

This chain connects TRBV5-1 to TRBJ1-6, with TRBD1 identical over 10 bases. J lost 9 bases, V lost 0 bases, and 3 bases had no gene match. The CDR3 length is 15 residues. Per the germline V gene, CDR1 is SGHRS and CDR2 is YFSETQ. The CDR3 region is CASSLGDRGGSPLHF. CDR3 DNA sequence: TGCGCCAGCAGCTTGGGGGACAGGGGAGGTTCACCCCTCCACTTT.

This chain uses TRBV6-6 with TRBJ2-2; 8 bases fit TRBD1. CDR1 MNHNY and CDR2 SVGAGI come from the germline V gene (reference sequence). The CDR3 runs to 14 residues. With V trimmed by 7 bases and J by 4 bases, 5 bases remained unmatched. CDR3 protein: CASTVTGVTGELFF. The CDR3 nucleotides are TGTGCCAGCACAGTGACAGGGGTCACCGGGGAGCTGTTTTTT.

The chain joins TRBV6-6 to TRBJ2-7; D not certain. CDR1 and CDR2 from the germline V gene are MNHNY and SVGAGI (reference sequence). There are 12 residues in the CDR3. V lost 4 bases and J lost 2, with 6 bases in between. CDR3 region: CASSSQTYEQYF. The CDR3 bases are TGTGCCAGCAGTTCCCAAACCTACGAGCAGTACTTC.

The CDR3 sequence: CASSSQGAGTDTQYF. CDR3 bases: TGTGCCAGTTCATCGCAGGGGGCGGGCACAGATACGCAGTATTTT. This chain connects TRBV28 to TRBJ2-3; 8 nucleotides agree with TRBD1. V lost 9 bases, J lost 1 base, and 9 bases stayed unmatched. Germline assignment: CDR1 MDHEN and CDR2 SYDVKM. The CDR3 length is 15 residues. The full variable domain, rest sourced from reference TRBV28 and TRBJ2-3, is DVKVTQSSRYLVKRTGEKVFLECVQDMDHENMFWYRQDPGLGLRLIYFSYDVKMKEKGDIPEGYSVSREKKERFSLILESASTNQTSMYLCASSSQGAGTDTQYFGPGTRLTVL.

The chain recombines TRBV7-9 with TRBJ2-2, with 7 bases fitting TRBD2. V dropped 2 bases and J dropped 1; count of bases not matched to a gene: 7. The CDR3 length is 17 residues. CDR1 is SEHNR and CDR2 is FQNEAQ in the germline V gene (reference sequence). The CDR3 region is CASSLSGTHLNTGELFF. CDR3 sequence (DNA): TGTGCCAGCAGCTTAAGCGGGACTCATTTGAACACCGGGGAGCTGTTTTTT.

The rearrangement uses TRBV6-4 and TRBJ1-1; possible D gene TRBD1, 6 bases. CDR3 length: 13 amino acids. Germline CDR1 reads MRHNA; CDR2 reads SNTAGT. V was shortened by 5 bases and J by 8 bases, with 15 bases between the two germline ends. This CDR3 is CASSPEGGSEAFF. The CDR3 DNA is TGTGCCAGCAGTCCCGAGGGGGGATCCGAAGCTTTCTTT.

The rearrangement links TRBV5-1 to TRBJ2-3; D gene uncertain. This CDR3 has 12 residues. The germline gives CDR1 SGHRS, CDR2 YFSETQ. V lost 4 bases and J 0 bases, leaving 3 bases between the germline ends. The CDR3 DNA follows: TGCGCCAGCAGCCAGAGCACAGATACGCAGTATTTT. Its translation is CASSQSTDTQYF. Full variable domain (missing parts from reference TRBV5-1 and TRBJ2-3): KAGVTQTPRYLIKTRGQQVTLSCSPISGHRSVSWYQQTPGQGLQFLFEYFSETQRNKGNFPGRFSGRQFSNSRSEMNVSTLELGDSALYLCASSQSTDTQYFGPGTRLTVL.

The rearrangement joins TRBV6-5 to TRBJ2-7; 8 positions match TRBD2. The CDR3 consists of 15 residues. From germline, CDR1 is MNHEY and CDR2 SVGAGI. V lost 0 bases, J lost 4 bases, and 5 bases stayed unmatched. The CDR3 protein is CASSYSGASGYEQYF. CDR3 DNA: TGTGCCAGCAGTTACTCCGGGGCTAGCGGGTACGAGCAGTACTTC.

This chain joins TRBV7-2 and TRBJ1-1, with 7 bases identical to TRBD1. In germline, CDR1 is SGHTA, CDR2 FQGNSA. The V gene end was trimmed by 5 bases and the J gene end by 4 bases; junction bases not matched to a gene: 7. This CDR3 has 14 residues. The CDR3 DNA sequence: TGTGCCAGCAGCCAAGGTTCAGGGGGCACTGAAGCTTTCTTT. Its protein is CASSQGSGGTEAFF.

This clone was seen only once. J is TRBJ1-1 and V is TRBV23-1; D ambiguous. TRBV23-1 is an ORF; its function is uncertain. V lost 10 bases, J lost 1 base, and 10 bases lay in between. This CDR3 comprises 12 residues. CDR3 bases: TGCGCCACTTCTCTGAGGAACACTGAAGCTTTCTTT. This encodes CATSLRNTEAFF.

V gene TRBV7-8 combines with J gene TRBJ2-5; D unclear. Gene TRBJ2-7 matches the end of the DNA better, so the J call may be wrong. Germline values: CDR1 SGHVS, CDR2 FQNEAQ. The CDR3 is 15 residues long. The CDR3 region is CASSDRTDASYEQYF. The CDR3 bases are TGTGCCAGCAGCGACCGGACGGATGCCTCCTACGAGCAGTACTTC.

This clone occurred once. V gene TRBV27 combines with J gene TRBJ2-7; tentative D call: TRBD1 (5 bases). This CDR3 spans 15 amino acids. V was trimmed by 5 bases and J by 4 bases, leaving 18 bases between them. Germline V gene sequence: CDR1 MNHEY, CDR2 SMNVEV (reference sequence). The CDR3: CASSPNQGTEYEQYF. The CDR3 DNA reads TGTGCCAGCAGTCCCAACCAGGGCACAGAGTACGAGCAGTACTTC.

V gene TRBV5-1 combines with J gene TRBJ2-7, with a weak D call TRBD2 (6 bases). Trimming removed 4 bases at V and 6 bases at J, with 14 bases between. Germline-derived CDR1 and CDR2 are SGHRS and YFSETQ. This CDR3 contains 13 residues. The CDR3 DNA follows: TGCGCCAGCAGCCCGGGGACCGGGAGCGAGCAGTACTTC. It translates to CASSPGTGSEQYF.

This rearrangement joins TRBV25-1 to TRBJ1-4; D is undetermined. Germline CDR1 MGHDK, CDR2 SYGVNS. This CDR3 spans 13 amino acids. Trimming stripped 1 base from V and 10 bases from J, with 10 bases between. Here the CDR3 DNA reads TGTGCCAGCAGTGAATGGGAGGACGGAAAACTGTTTTTT. Protein product: CASSEWEDGKLFF. Complete variable domain (other parts from reference TRBV25-1 and TRBJ1-4): EADIYQTPRYLVIGTGKKITLECSQTMGHDKMYWYQQDPGMELHLIHYSYGVNSTEKGDLSSESTVSRIRTEHFPLTLESARPSHTSQYLCASSEWEDGKLFFGSGTQLSVL.

This clone appeared a few times. The gene calls are TRBV5-1 and TRBJ2-7; TRBD2 is a possible D gene (6 bases). Trimming pared 4 bases from V and 0 bases from J, leaving 14 bases between. The V gene's germline CDR1 is SGHRS and CDR2 YFSETQ. This CDR3 spans 15 amino acids. The chain's CDR3 is CASSEGTYLSYEQYF. CDR3 in DNA: TGCGCCAGCAGCGAAGGGACTTACCTCTCCTACGAGCAGTACTTC.

This clone was picked up one time. V is TRBV29-1 and J is TRBJ2-7; 8 bases fit TRBD1. The CDR3 totals 11 residues. V was clipped by 5 bases and J by 6 bases; unmatched bases: 3. From germline, CDR1 is SQVTM and CDR2 ANQGSEA. The CDR3 DNA reads TGCAGCGTTTATACAGGGGGCGAGCAGTACTTC. Residues: CSVYTGGEQYF.

The CDR3 DNA is TGTGCCAGCAGTGTTCGCAGGGGATTAGACGGCTACACCTTC. This gives the protein CASSVRRGLDGYTF. The V and J genes are TRBV6-5 and TRBJ1-2; a possible D gene is TRBD1 (6 bases). The germline CDR1 and CDR2 sequences are MNHEY and SVGAGI. Trimming took 5 bases from V and 8 from J, leaving 18 bases between them. The CDR3 totals 14 residues.

This clone was seen just once. V and J are TRBV19 and TRBJ2-4, with 7 positions matching TRBD1. The junction had 8 bases not matched to a gene; V was cut back by 3 bases and J by 6 bases. CDR1 is LNHDA and CDR2 is SQIVND in the germline V gene (reference sequence). This CDR3 spans 15 amino acids. CDR3 bases: TGTGCCAGTAGTATGGCGACGGGACAGCGAAACATTCAGTACTTC. Its protein is CASSMATGQRNIQYF.

The chain links TRBV10-3 to TRBJ1-4, with D possibly matching TRBD1 (5 bases). CDR3 length: 13 residues. From germline, CDR1 is ENHRY and CDR2 SYGVKD. V dropped 3 bases and J dropped 3 bases, with 5 bases sitting between them. The CDR3 region is CAISEQANEKLFF. The CDR3 DNA is TGTGCCATCAGTGAACAGGCTAATGAAAAACTGTTTTTT.

V is TRBV20-1 and J is TRBJ1-2, with D hard to call. The V gene lost 3 bases and the J gene lost 2 bases, with 4 bases spanning the gap. Looked up from germline, CDR1 is DFQATT and CDR2 is SNEGSKA (reference sequence). The length of the CDR3 is 11 residues. The CDR3 bases are TGCAGTGCTAGGGACAACTATGGCTACACCTTC. Protein sequence: CSARDNYGYTF.

The chain links TRBV15 to TRBJ2-3; 8 bases are a match to TRBD1. The germline V gene encodes CDR1 LNHNV and CDR2 YYDKDF (reference sequence). The CDR3 has 15 amino acids. V was clipped by 3 bases and J by 1 base; unmatched bases: 3. CDR3 residues: CATSRPGQGTDTQYF. The CDR3 DNA reads as TGTGCCACCAGCAGGCCGGGACAGGGCACAGATACGCAGTATTTT.

This clone was seen once. The chain combines TRBV7-3 with TRBJ2-3; 11 bases align to TRBD1. The ends lost 2 bases at V and 8 bases at J; junction bases unmatched: 12. This CDR3 region has 17 residues. Germline CDR1 is SGHTA and CDR2 is FQGTGA. In DNA form, the CDR3 reads TGTGCCAGCAGCTTAGGCCCGGGACAGGGGGAGAGAGGTACGCAGTATTTT. Amino acid sequence: CASSLGPGQGERGTQYF.

The chain joins TRBV11-3 to TRBJ2-1; 8 nucleotides line up with TRBD2. Looked up from germline, CDR1 is SGHNT and CDR2 is YENEEA. Losses at the gene ends were 5 bases for V and 7 bases for J; bases not matched to a gene: 10. CDR3 length: 15 amino acids. CDR3 DNA: TGTGCCAGCAGCCTGGACGGGGGGGCGCGGAATGAGCAGTTCTTC. It codes for CASSLDGGARNEQFF.

This chain joins TRBV5-1 and TRBJ2-5; D remains unclear. Germline CDR1 and CDR2: SGHRS and YFSETQ. This CDR3 comprises 14 residues. Deletions cut 6 bases from V and 0 bases from J, with 12 bases between. The CDR3 sequence: CASTTQPNQETQYF. In DNA, the CDR3 is TGCGCCAGCACAACCCAACCAAACCAAGAGACCCAGTACTTC.

The rearrangement uses TRBV6-5 and TRBJ2-7, with D tentatively TRBD1 (6 bases). Per germline, CDR1 MNHEY and CDR2 SVGAGI. This CDR3 is built from 12 residues. Trimming stripped 5 bases from V and 6 bases from J, with 11 bases between. CDR3 sequence: CASSLQGSEQYF. The CDR3, as DNA: TGTGCCAGCAGTCTTCAGGGGAGCGAGCAGTACTTC.

The J gene is TRBJ1-4, the V gene TRBV7-6, with 9 bases fitting TRBD1. The length of the CDR3 is 18 residues. Trimming at V came to 5 bases and at J to 5 bases, leaving 15 bases not matched to a gene. Germline V gene data show CDR1 as SGHVS and CDR2 as FNYEAQ. CDR3 residues: CASSKLGQGTWGNEKLFF. In DNA form, the CDR3 reads TGTGCCAGCAGCAAACTGGGACAGGGAACTTGGGGAAATGAAAAACTGTTTTTT.